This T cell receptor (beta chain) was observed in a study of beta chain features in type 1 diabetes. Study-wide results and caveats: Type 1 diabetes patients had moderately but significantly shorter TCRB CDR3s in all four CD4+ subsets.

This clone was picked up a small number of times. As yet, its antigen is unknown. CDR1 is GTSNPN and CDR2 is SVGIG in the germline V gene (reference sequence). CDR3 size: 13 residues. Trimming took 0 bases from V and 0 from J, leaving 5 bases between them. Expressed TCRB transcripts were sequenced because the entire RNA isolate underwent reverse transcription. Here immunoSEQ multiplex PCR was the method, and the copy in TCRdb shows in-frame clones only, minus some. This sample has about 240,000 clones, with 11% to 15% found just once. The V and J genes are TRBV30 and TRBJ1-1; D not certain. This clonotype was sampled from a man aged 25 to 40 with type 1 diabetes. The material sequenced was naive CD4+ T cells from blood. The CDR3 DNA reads TGTGCCTGGAGTGTACGGGTGAACACTGAAGCTTTCTTT. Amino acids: CAWSVRVNTEAFF.